Listed here are 7 T cell receptor beta chains from one sample, sequenced in a study of T cells in Graves' hyperthyroidism and ophthalmopathy. TCR beta CDR3 regions were amplified from RNA. First-round RT-PCR with HTBI primers amplified the TCR CDR3 region. TCRdb processed the multiplex PCR reads anew with MiXCR; each CDR3 protein has one entry. The table includes 400,000 to 450,000 distinct CDR3 sequences, approximately 14% detected once. The sample was blood. The receptors shown here come from a man aged 18-30 years with Graves' ophthalmopathy.

This clonotype appeared a single time. The chain is built from TRBV19 and TRBJ2-3, with D unclear. Per germline, CDR1 LNHDA and CDR2 SQIVND (reference sequence). Trimming cost V 9 bases and J 4 bases, with 14 bases left between them. The CDR3 loop spans 13 amino acids. This CDR3 reads CASMQVAADTQYF. DNA of the CDR3: TGTGCCAGCATGCAGGTCGCGGCAGATACGCAGTATTTT.

The table lists this clonotype with many counts. The rearrangement joins TRBV30 to TRBJ2-7; tentative D call: TRBD2 (6 bases). Germline-derived CDR1 and CDR2 are GTSNPN and SVGIG (reference sequence). Trimming took 2 bases from V and 3 from J, leaving 11 bases between them. The CDR3 is made up of 13 amino acids. CDR3 DNA: TGTGCCTGGAGTTGGGGGGTCGGCTACGAGCAGTACTTC. Amino acids: CAWSWGVGYEQYF. Complete variable domain (other parts from reference TRBV30 and TRBJ2-7): SQTIHQWPATLVQPVGSPLSLECTVEGTSNPNLYWYRQAAGRGLQLLFYSVGIGQISSEVPQNLSASRPQDRQFILSSKKLLLSDSGFYLCAWSWGVGYEQYFGPGTRLTVT.

The sample holds a few counts of this clonotype. At one of its ends the junction is not consistent with the germline gene, which may arise from a read error. The chain recombines TRBV6-5 with TRBJ1-1; a possible D gene is TRBD1 (5 bases). Germline V gene data show CDR1 as MNHEY and CDR2 as SVGAGI. The CDR3 runs to 14 residues. As DNA, the CDR3 is TGCGCCAGCAGTTACTCGATGGGGGGTACTGAAGCTTTCTTT. It translates to CASSYSMGGTEAFF.

The chain employs TRBV10-1 and TRBJ1-5; D not certain. Trimming took off 3 bases at V and 5 bases at J, with 8 bases between the two ends. CDR3 length: 13 residues. Germline V lookup: CDR1 WNHNN, CDR2 SYGVQD (reference sequence). This CDR3 reads CASSDFGDQPQHF. For the CDR3, the DNA is TGCGCCAGCAGTGACTTCGGGGATCAGCCCCAGCATTTT.

The V and J genes are TRBV5-1 and TRBJ2-5; no clear D gene. V dropped 2 bases and J dropped 1 base, with 9 bases sitting between them. CDR1 is SGHRS and CDR2 is YFSETQ in the germline V gene. The length of the CDR3 is 14 residues. The CDR3 nucleotides are TGCGCCAGCAGCTTTGGACCATTCCAAGAGACCCAGTACTTC. This translates into CASSFGPFQETQYF.

This clonotype turned up a few times. J is TRBJ2-3 and V is TRBV6-1; TRBD1 aligns across 7 bases. The CDR3 is 18 residues long. J gave up 0 bases and V 7 bases, and 16 bases lay outside the gene matches. Germline V gene lookup returns CDR1 MNHNS and CDR2 SASEGT. The CDR3 region has the DNA TGTGCCAGCACCAACCGGTGGGGACAGCTTCCGAGCACAGATACGCAGTATTTT. This encodes CASTNRWGQLPSTDTQYF.

This rearrangement joins TRBV7-2 to TRBJ2-5; D is unresolved. V lost 7 bases and J lost 5, with 17 bases in between. Looked up from germline, CDR1 is SGHTA and CDR2 is FQGNSA. The CDR3 runs to 14 residues. CDR3 sequence reads: CASILDLARETQYF. The CDR3 DNA is TGTGCCAGCATCTTGGATCTTGCCAGGGAGACCCAGTACTTC.